A selection of T cell receptor beta chains follows, all from one sample in a study of cytomegalovirus exposure and HLA in healthy donors. Profiled with immunoSEQ multiplex PCR; TCRdb holds only in-frame clones, not every one. This sample has some 65,000 clones; around 68% occur once, and the top ten carry approximately 9.9%. What was sequenced was PBMCs. The source is a woman in her twenties or thirties in good health and CMV-seronegative. Both conserved end residues are part of each CDR3. Each record gives: CDR3 DNA, CDR3 protein, D gene, J gene, V gene, clone size. The D gene is left open where the match is weak. Clone size appears in some rows only: once, few, many, or a class for an expanded clone.

cdr3_nt: TGTGCCAGCGGGGGACTAGCGGCCTACGAGCAGTACTTC
cdr3_aa: CASGGLAAYEQYF
d_call: TRBD2
j_call: TRBJ2-7
v_call: TRBV6-6
clone_size: -

cdr3_nt: TGTGCCAGCAGCTTTCGGTCCTTACCGGCTTTCTTT
cdr3_aa: CASSFRSLPAFF
d_call: -
j_call: TRBJ1-1
v_call: TRBV7-2
clone_size: -

cdr3_nt: TGCGCCAGCAGCTTGGGCGATCTTCCCAATCAGCCCCAGCATTTT
cdr3_aa: CASSLGDLPNQPQHF
d_call: -
j_call: TRBJ1-5
v_call: TRBV5-1
clone_size: -

cdr3_nt: TGTGCCAGCAGCTTTGGCCAAGGGAGAGGGGGCACTGAAGCTTTCTTT
cdr3_aa: CASSFGQGRGGTEAFF
d_call: -
j_call: TRBJ1-1
v_call: TRBV7-9
clone_size: few

cdr3_nt: TGCGCCAGCAGCCAAGATACTGGTCGGAGTCGTGGCTACACCTTC
cdr3_aa: CASSQDTGRSRGYTF
d_call: -
j_call: TRBJ1-2
v_call: TRBV4-1
clone_size: -

cdr3_nt: TGTGCCAGCAGTGAACTCAGGGGGTATGGGGCCAACGTCCTGACTTTC
cdr3_aa: CASSELRGYGANVLTF
d_call: TRBD1
j_call: TRBJ2-6
v_call: TRBV6-1
clone_size: -

cdr3_nt: TGTGCCAGCTTCAGGGGGGATGAGCAGTTCTTC
cdr3_aa: CASFRGDEQFF
d_call: -
j_call: TRBJ2-1
v_call: TRBV25-1
clone_size: few

cdr3_nt: TGTGCCAGCAGCTTAGTGGCCACAAACTATGGCTACACCTTC
cdr3_aa: CASSLVATNYGYTF
d_call: -
j_call: TRBJ1-2
v_call: TRBV7-9
clone_size: -

cdr3_nt: TGTGCCAGCAGTGACAACAGGGTTAGCAATCAGCCCCAGCATTTT
cdr3_aa: CASSDNRVSNQPQHF
d_call: -
j_call: TRBJ1-5
v_call: TRBV6-1
clone_size: few

cdr3_nt: TGTGCCAGCAGAACACAGGGCCAGCCCCAGCATTTT
cdr3_aa: CASRTQGQPQHF
d_call: -
j_call: TRBJ1-5
v_call: TRBV27
clone_size: few

cdr3_nt: TGTGCCAGCAGCCTACGACAGGGCTACGAGCAGTACTTC
cdr3_aa: CASSLRQGYEQYF
d_call: TRBD1
j_call: TRBJ2-7
v_call: TRBV5-4
clone_size: few

cdr3_nt: TGTGCCAGCAGCTCGTGGAGGGCTAGCACAGATACGCAGTATTTT
cdr3_aa: CASSSWRASTDTQYF
d_call: -
j_call: TRBJ2-3
v_call: TRBV11-2
clone_size: -

cdr3_nt: TGTGCCTGGAGTAGAACTACCAATCAGCCCCAGCATTTT
cdr3_aa: CAWSRTTNQPQHF
d_call: -
j_call: TRBJ1-5
v_call: TRBV30
clone_size: few

cdr3_nt: TGTGCCAGCAGTGAGACAGGGGCCTACGAGCAATACTTC
cdr3_aa: CASSETGAYEQYF
d_call: TRBD1
j_call: TRBJ2-7
v_call: TRBV6-1
clone_size: -

cdr3_nt: TGTGCCTGGAGTGCAGGCGTCAATCAGCCCCAGCATTTT
cdr3_aa: CAWSAGVNQPQHF
d_call: -
j_call: TRBJ1-5
v_call: TRBV30
clone_size: -

cdr3_nt: TGTGCCAGCAGTGAAGACAGGCCAAGCTCCTACGAGCAGTACTTC
cdr3_aa: CASSEDRPSSYEQYF
d_call: -
j_call: TRBJ2-7
v_call: TRBV6-1
clone_size: -

cdr3_nt: TGTGCCAGCAGCTTTGGGACTAGCGGGGGGGAGCAGTACTTC
cdr3_aa: CASSFGTSGGEQYF
d_call: TRBD2
j_call: TRBJ2-7
v_call: TRBV5-8
clone_size: -

cdr3_nt: TGTGCCAGCAGCCCACGGGGGAGGGAATGTTCATCCTTC
cdr3_aa: CASSPRGRECSSF
d_call: -
j_call: TRBJ1-2
v_call: TRBV9
clone_size: -

cdr3_nt: TGTGCCAGCAGTGAATATGGTTCCGGGACAGGGGGAGACACTGAAGCTTTCTTT
cdr3_aa: CASSEYGSGTGGDTEAFF
d_call: TRBD1
j_call: TRBJ1-1
v_call: TRBV25-1
clone_size: -

cdr3_nt: TGTGCCAGCACCCAAGCGGGGGGGTCCTACAATGAGCAGTTCTTC
cdr3_aa: CASTQAGGSYNEQFF
d_call: TRBD2
j_call: TRBJ2-1
v_call: TRBV9
clone_size: -

cdr3_nt: TGCGCCAGCAGCTACCGGGACAGCTTTCAAGAGACCCAGTACTTC
cdr3_aa: CASSYRDSFQETQYF
d_call: TRBD1
j_call: TRBJ2-5
v_call: TRBV5-1
clone_size: -

cdr3_nt: TGTGCCAGCAGTGAACCTCAACCAGGACAGAATAATTCACCCCTCCACTTT
cdr3_aa: CASSEPQPGQNNSPLHF
d_call: -
j_call: TRBJ1-6
v_call: TRBV6-1
clone_size: few

cdr3_nt: TGTGCCAGCAGCTCAATGCAGGGCAATGAGCAGTTCTTC
cdr3_aa: CASSSMQGNEQFF
d_call: -
j_call: TRBJ2-1
v_call: TRBV11-3
clone_size: -

cdr3_nt: TGCGCCAGCCAAACCGGGACAGGGGCCCTTGGTAACTATGGCTACACCTTC
cdr3_aa: CASQTGTGALGNYGYTF
d_call: TRBD1
j_call: TRBJ1-2
v_call: TRBV5-1
clone_size: -

cdr3_nt: TGTGCCAGCAGCTTAGCCGGCACGGAGGGATATGGCTACACCTTC
cdr3_aa: CASSLAGTEGYGYTF
d_call: -
j_call: TRBJ1-2
v_call: TRBV7-2
clone_size: -

cdr3_nt: TGTGCCAGCTCCGTCGGGGGGTTATCCACTGAAGCTTTCTTT
cdr3_aa: CASSVGGLSTEAFF
d_call: -
j_call: TRBJ1-1
v_call: TRBV7-2
clone_size: -

cdr3_nt: TGTGCCAGCAGCTTTCGCGTACTAGCCGGGGAGACCCAGTACTTC
cdr3_aa: CASSFRVLAGETQYF
d_call: -
j_call: TRBJ2-5
v_call: TRBV5-4
clone_size: few

cdr3_nt: TGCGCCAGCAGCTCTGGACAGGCTCACACTGAAGCTTTCTTT
cdr3_aa: CASSSGQAHTEAFF
d_call: TRBD1
j_call: TRBJ1-1
v_call: TRBV5-1
clone_size: -

cdr3_nt: TGCGCCAGCAGCTTCATGGGAGCGAACACTGAAGCTTTCTTT
cdr3_aa: CASSFMGANTEAFF
d_call: -
j_call: TRBJ1-1
v_call: TRBV5-1
clone_size: -

cdr3_nt: TGTGCCAGCAGCGCACCCGGGACAGGGACCGAGCAGTACTTC
cdr3_aa: CASSAPGTGTEQYF
d_call: TRBD1
j_call: TRBJ2-7
v_call: TRBV5-8
clone_size: -

cdr3_nt: TGTGCCAGCATCACCAAGATCTCTGTGACAGCCTCACCCCTCCACTTT
cdr3_aa: CASITKISVTASPLHF
d_call: -
j_call: TRBJ1-6
v_call: TRBV4-2
clone_size: -

cdr3_nt: TGTGCCTGGAGTCTCTCCACAGATACGCAGTATTTT
cdr3_aa: CAWSLSTDTQYF
d_call: -
j_call: TRBJ2-3
v_call: TRBV30
clone_size: -

cdr3_nt: TGTGCCAGCAGCTTGTGGGGCGTTGGGCAGCCCCAGCATTTT
cdr3_aa: CASSLWGVGQPQHF
d_call: -
j_call: TRBJ1-5
v_call: TRBV5-6
clone_size: -

cdr3_nt: TGTGCCAGCAGCCCTCGCCTGGACAGGGCGGGGACTGAAGCTTTCTTT
cdr3_aa: CASSPRLDRAGTEAFF
d_call: TRBD1
j_call: TRBJ1-1
v_call: TRBV11-2
clone_size: -

cdr3_nt: TGTGCCTGGACCCCGGTAGAAGAGACCCAGTACTTC
cdr3_aa: CAWTPVEETQYF
d_call: -
j_call: TRBJ2-5
v_call: TRBV30
clone_size: once

cdr3_nt: TGTGCCAGCAGCGTCAGACTAGCAAGGGATACGCAGTATTTT
cdr3_aa: CASSVRLARDTQYF
d_call: TRBD2
j_call: TRBJ2-3
v_call: TRBV9
clone_size: -

cdr3_nt: TGTGCCAGTAGTATAGGACAGGATTTTTACGAGCAGTACTTC
cdr3_aa: CASSIGQDFYEQYF
d_call: -
j_call: TRBJ2-7
v_call: TRBV19
clone_size: few

cdr3_nt: TGCGCCAGCAGCTTGGATGGCAGACAAAACACTGAAGCTTTCTTT
cdr3_aa: CASSLDGRQNTEAFF
d_call: -
j_call: TRBJ1-1
v_call: TRBV5-1
clone_size: -

cdr3_nt: TGCGCCAGCAGCCAAGATCTCGGTGGCTACACCTTC
cdr3_aa: CASSQDLGGYTF
d_call: -
j_call: TRBJ1-2
v_call: TRBV4-1
clone_size: -

cdr3_nt: TGTGCCAGCAGCCAACCGGGACTAACATTTAATGAGCAGTTCTTC
cdr3_aa: CASSQPGLTFNEQFF
d_call: TRBD2
j_call: TRBJ2-1
v_call: TRBV7-9
clone_size: few

cdr3_nt: TGTGCCAGCAGTTCCCCCGCCTCGACAGGGGGAACTAATGAAAAACTGTTTTTT
cdr3_aa: CASSSPASTGGTNEKLFF
d_call: TRBD1
j_call: TRBJ1-4
v_call: TRBV28
clone_size: few